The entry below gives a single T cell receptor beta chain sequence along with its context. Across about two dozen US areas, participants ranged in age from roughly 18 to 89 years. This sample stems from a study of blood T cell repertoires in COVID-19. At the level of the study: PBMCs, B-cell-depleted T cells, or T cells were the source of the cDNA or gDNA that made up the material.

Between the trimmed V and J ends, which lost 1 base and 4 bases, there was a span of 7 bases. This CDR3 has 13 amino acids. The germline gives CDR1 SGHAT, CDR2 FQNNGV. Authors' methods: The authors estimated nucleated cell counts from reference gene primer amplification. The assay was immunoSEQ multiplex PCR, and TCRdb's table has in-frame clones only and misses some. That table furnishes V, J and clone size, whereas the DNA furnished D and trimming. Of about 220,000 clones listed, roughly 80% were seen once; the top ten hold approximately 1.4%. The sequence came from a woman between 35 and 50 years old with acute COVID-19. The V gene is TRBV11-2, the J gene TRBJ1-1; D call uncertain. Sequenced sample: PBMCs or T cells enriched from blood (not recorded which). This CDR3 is CASSLGSSTEAFF. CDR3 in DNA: TGTGCCAGCAGCTTAGGGTCTAGCACTGAAGCTTTCTTT.